One T cell receptor (beta chain) is described in this entry. Method: immunoSEQ multiplex PCR; TCRdb's copy keeps in-frame clones and lacks some. The sample carries tens of thousands of clones, about 70% recorded once. This entry belongs to a study of blood T cell repertoires in COVID-19. Material for sequencing was peripheral blood. The sequence was collected from an elderly woman with active or convalescent COVID-19.

The CDR3 here is CASSQEGQGNDEQFF. CDR3 bases: TGCGCCAGCAGCCAAGAAGGACAGGGGAACGATGAGCAGTTCTTC. The chain carries TRBV4-3 and TRBJ2-1, with 9 bases matching TRBD1. V shed 0 bases and J 8 bases; nucleotides not matched to a gene: 5. CDR1 and CDR2 (germline): LGHNA, YSLEER. There are 15 residues in the CDR3.